This TCR beta chain was recorded in a study of T cell repertoires and HLA-DP antigens. To note about this clone: Its specificity is unknown.

Generated by immunoSEQ multiplex PCR, the TCRdb table keeps only in-frame clones and is missing some. The sample carries 75,000 to 90,000 clones, approximately 86% recorded once. Sequencing was done on a sample of CD4+ T cells from PBMCs. The TCR comes from a man aged 50 to 60 in good health and CMV-seronegative.

CDR3 loop: CASSVKVGHQPQHF. CDR3 DNA: TGTGCCAGCTCTGTCAAGGTTGGGCATCAGCCCCAGCATTTT. The J gene is TRBJ1-5, the V gene TRBV18; no firm D call. The CDR3 length is 14 residues. V lost 6 bases and J 5 bases, leaving 14 bases between the germline ends. Germline V gene data show CDR1 as KGHSH and CDR2 as LQKENI. Supplemented by reference TRBV18 and TRBJ1-5, the full variable domain reads NAGVMQNPRHLVRRRGQEARLRCSPMKGHSHVYWYRQLPEEGLKFMVYLQKENIIDESGMPKERFSAEFPKEGPSILRIQQVVRGDSAAYFCASSVKVGHQPQHFGDGTRLSIL.